This T cell receptor (beta chain) was recovered during a study of blood T cell repertoires in COVID-19. Across 20 to 25 US areas, participants ranged in age from about 18 to 100 years. The method was immunoSEQ multiplex PCR; TCRdb's version includes in-frame clones alone and lacks a portion of them. The repertoire has roughly 200,000 clones, 83% of them found once; the top ten carry 4.8%. This CDR3 is 13 amino acids long. Germline trimming cut 6 bases from V and 7 bases from J; bases unmatched to any gene: 4. V is TRBV12-3 or TRBV12-4 and J is TRBJ2-5, with TRBD2 matching over 11 bases. The sequenced sample consisted of PBMCs or T cells enriched from blood (not recorded which). The sequence came from a woman in her fifties or sixties who had been exposed to COVID-19. The CDR3: CASSPLAGGTQYF. CDR3 bases: TGTGCCAGCAGCCCCCTAGCGGGGGGGACCCAGTACTTC.